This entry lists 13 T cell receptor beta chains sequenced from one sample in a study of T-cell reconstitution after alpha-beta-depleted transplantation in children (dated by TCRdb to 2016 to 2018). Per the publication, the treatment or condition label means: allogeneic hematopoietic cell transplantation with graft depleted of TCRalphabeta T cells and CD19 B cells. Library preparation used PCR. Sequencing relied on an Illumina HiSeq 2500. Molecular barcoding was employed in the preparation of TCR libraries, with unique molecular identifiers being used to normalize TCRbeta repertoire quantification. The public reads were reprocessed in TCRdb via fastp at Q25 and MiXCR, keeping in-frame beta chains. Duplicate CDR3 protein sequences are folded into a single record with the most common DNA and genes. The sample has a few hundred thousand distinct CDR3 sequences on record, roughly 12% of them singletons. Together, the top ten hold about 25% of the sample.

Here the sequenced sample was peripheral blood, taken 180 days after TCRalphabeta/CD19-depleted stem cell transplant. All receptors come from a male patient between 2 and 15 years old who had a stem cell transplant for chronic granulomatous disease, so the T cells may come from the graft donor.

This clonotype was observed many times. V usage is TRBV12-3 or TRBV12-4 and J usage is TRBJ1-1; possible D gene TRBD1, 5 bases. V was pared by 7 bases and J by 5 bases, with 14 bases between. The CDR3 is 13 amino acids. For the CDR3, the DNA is TGTGCCAGCAACCTGCTCGGGGGAACTGAAGCTTTCTTT. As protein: CASNLLGGTEAFF.

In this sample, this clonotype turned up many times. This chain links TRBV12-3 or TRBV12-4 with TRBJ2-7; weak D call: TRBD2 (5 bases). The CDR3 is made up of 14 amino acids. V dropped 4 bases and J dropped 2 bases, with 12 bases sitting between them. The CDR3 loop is CASSYRGSAYEQYF. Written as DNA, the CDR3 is TGTGCCAGCAGTTACCGAGGGTCAGCCTACGAGCAGTACTTC.

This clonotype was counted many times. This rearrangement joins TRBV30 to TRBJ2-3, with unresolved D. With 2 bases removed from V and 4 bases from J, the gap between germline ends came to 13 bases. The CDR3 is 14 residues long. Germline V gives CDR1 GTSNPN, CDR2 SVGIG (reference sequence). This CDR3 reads CAWSPVSWADTQYF. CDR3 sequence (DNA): TGTGCCTGGAGTCCGGTGAGTTGGGCAGATACGCAGTATTTT.

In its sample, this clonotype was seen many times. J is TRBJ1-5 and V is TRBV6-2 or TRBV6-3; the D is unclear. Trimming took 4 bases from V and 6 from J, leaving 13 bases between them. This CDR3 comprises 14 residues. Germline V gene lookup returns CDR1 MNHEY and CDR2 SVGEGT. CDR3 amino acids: CASSLLRWSQPQHF. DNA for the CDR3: TGTGCCAGCAGTTTATTGAGGTGGAGTCAGCCCCAGCATTTT.

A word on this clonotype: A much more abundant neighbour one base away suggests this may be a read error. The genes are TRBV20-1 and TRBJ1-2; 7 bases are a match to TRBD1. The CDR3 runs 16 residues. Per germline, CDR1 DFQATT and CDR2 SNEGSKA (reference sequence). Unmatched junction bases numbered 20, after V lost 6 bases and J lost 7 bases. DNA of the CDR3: TGCAGTGCCCCGGAACAGGGGCGTGCGGGCGTCTCTGGCTACACCTTC. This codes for CSAPEQGRAGVSGYTF.

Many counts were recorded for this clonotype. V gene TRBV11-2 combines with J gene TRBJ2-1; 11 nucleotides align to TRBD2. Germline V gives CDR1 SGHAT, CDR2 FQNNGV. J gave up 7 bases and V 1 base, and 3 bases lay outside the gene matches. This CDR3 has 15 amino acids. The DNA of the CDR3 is TGTGCCAGCAGCTTAGGACTAGCGGGGCAAAATGAGCAGTTCTTC. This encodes CASSLGLAGQNEQFF. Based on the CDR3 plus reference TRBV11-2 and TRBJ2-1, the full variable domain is EAGVAQSPRYKIIEKRQSVAFWCNPISGHATLYWYQQILGQGPKLLIQFQNNGVVDDSQLPKDRFSAERLKGVDSTLKIQPAKLEDSAVYLCASSLGLAGQNEQFFGPGTRLTVL.

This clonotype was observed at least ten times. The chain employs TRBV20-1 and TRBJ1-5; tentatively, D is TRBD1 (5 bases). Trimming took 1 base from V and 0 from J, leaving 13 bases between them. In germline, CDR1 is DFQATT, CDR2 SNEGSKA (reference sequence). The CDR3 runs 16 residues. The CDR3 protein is CSARGPQGFSNQPQHF. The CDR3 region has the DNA TGCAGTGCTAGAGGTCCGCAGGGCTTTAGCAATCAGCCCCAGCATTTT.

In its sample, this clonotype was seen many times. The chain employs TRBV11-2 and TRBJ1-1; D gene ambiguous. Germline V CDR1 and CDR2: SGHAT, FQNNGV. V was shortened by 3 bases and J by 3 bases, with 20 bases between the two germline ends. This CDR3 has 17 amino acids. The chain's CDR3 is CASSFNLRLGRDTEAFF. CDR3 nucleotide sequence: TGTGCCAGCAGCTTTAATCTTCGGTTAGGTAGGGACACTGAAGCTTTCTTT.

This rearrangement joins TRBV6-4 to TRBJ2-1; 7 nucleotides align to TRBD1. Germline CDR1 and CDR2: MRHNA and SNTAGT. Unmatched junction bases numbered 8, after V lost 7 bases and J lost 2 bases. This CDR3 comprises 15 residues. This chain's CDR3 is CASILSGQTYNEQFF. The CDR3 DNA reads TGTGCCAGCATCCTCTCGGGACAGACCTACAATGAGCAGTTCTTC.

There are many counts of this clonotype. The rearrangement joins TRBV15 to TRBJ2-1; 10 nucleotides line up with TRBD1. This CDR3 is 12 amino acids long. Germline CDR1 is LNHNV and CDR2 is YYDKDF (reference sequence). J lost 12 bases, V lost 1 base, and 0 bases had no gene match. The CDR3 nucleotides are TGTGCCACCAGCAGAGGGGACAGGGGGCAGTTCTTC. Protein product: CATSRGDRGQFF.

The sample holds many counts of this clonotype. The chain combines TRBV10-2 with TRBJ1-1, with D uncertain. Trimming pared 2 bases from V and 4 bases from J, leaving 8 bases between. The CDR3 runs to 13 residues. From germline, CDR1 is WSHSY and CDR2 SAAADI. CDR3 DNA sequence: TGCGCCAGCAGTGAGAGCGTCGTCACTGAAGCTTTCTTT. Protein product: CASSESVVTEAFF.

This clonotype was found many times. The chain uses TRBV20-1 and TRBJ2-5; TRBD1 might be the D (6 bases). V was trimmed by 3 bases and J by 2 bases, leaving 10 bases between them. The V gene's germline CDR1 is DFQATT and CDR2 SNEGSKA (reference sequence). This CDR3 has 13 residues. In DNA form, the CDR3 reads TGCAGTGCTAGTCGGACAGCTCAAGAGACCCAGTACTTC. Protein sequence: CSASRTAQETQYF.

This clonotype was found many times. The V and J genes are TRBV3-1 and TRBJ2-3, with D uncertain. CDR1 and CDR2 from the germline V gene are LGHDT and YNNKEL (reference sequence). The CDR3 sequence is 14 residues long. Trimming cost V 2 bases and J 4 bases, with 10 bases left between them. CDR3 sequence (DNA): TGTGCCAGCAGCCAAAGGGCAGGACCAGATACGCAGTATTTT. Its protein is CASSQRAGPDTQYF.